The TCR beta chain under discussion was sequenced for a study of radiotherapy plus CTLA-4 blockade in lung cancer. Study-level information: Disease control was achieved by around 30% of patients, and objective responses by 15% to 20%.

Chemo-refractory metastatic non-small-cell lung cancer patients underwent focal radiation alongside CTLA-4 blockade with ipilimumab. CDR3 size: 13 residues. From germline, CDR1 is ENHRY and CDR2 SYGVKD. Trimming stripped 4 bases from V and 4 bases from J, with 8 bases between. Comments on this clone: The antigen is undetermined.

TCRdb keeps only in-frame clones here, not all; method: immunoSEQ multiplex PCR. This table has more than 75,000 clones, about 78% appearing once. Study-wide findings and caveats: Response, reportedly, was best predicted by interferon-beta along with early blood T cell clone dynamics. Following radiotherapy plus ipilimumab, tumor-derived TCR clones expanded in the blood.

This sequence joins TRBV10-3 and TRBJ1-5; D unclear. The sample here was peripheral blood, taken from a patient treated with radiotherapy plus ipilimumab. The receptor was derived from a human donor with non-small cell lung cancer that progressed on radiotherapy plus ipilimumab. The CDR3 nucleotides read TGTGCCATCAGTGTCGGGGTAAATCAGCCCCAGCATTTT. Its protein is CAISVGVNQPQHF.